Shown below are 20 T cell receptor beta chains from a single sample sequenced in a study of blood T cell repertoires in COVID-19. Method: immunoSEQ multiplex PCR; TCRdb's copy keeps in-frame clones and lacks some. This table holds tens of thousands of clones, roughly 80% found once. The source material was peripheral blood. These receptors were taken from a man between 60 and 75 years old with acute or convalescent COVID-19.

The chain has TRBV7-9 and TRBJ2-5; possibly TRBD2 for D (6 bases). Trimming took 8 bases from V and 4 from J, leaving 14 bases between them. This CDR3 is built from 13 residues. Per the germline V gene, CDR1 is SEHNR and CDR2 is FQNEAQ (reference sequence). The CDR3 nucleotides are TGTGCCAGCGCAAGGGCGGGATCAGAGACCCAGTACTTC. Its protein is CASARAGSETQYF. The full variable domain, rest sourced from reference TRBV7-9 and TRBJ2-5, is DTGVSQNPRHKITKRGQNVTFRCDPISEHNRLYWYRQTLGQGPEFLTYFQNEAQLEKSRLLSDRFSAERPKGSFSTLEIQRTEQGDSAMYLCASARAGSETQYFGPGTRLLVL.

The V and J genes are TRBV9 and TRBJ2-5, with D possibly matching TRBD1 (5 bases). The germline CDR1 and CDR2 sequences are SGDLS and YYNGEE. This CDR3 is 13 amino acids long. Trimming left V 1 base short and J 5 bases short, with 9 bases between. The CDR3 spells CASSVSPGETQYF. The CDR3 DNA is TGTGCCAGCAGCGTATCTCCAGGGGAGACCCAGTACTTC.

This clone has a single count. This chain uses TRBV19 with TRBJ1-1; D is unresolved. Germline loops: CDR1 LNHDA, CDR2 SQIVND (reference sequence). This CDR3 contains 12 residues. V lost 7 bases and J 5 bases, leaving 11 bases between the germline ends. The CDR3 nucleotides are TGTGCCAGTACCACTAGGAGGACTGAAGCTTTCTTT. Translating it yields CASTTRRTEAFF.

This chain connects TRBV4-1 to TRBJ1-2; D is unclear. This CDR3 has 13 residues. CDR1 MGHRA and CDR2 YSYEKL come from the germline V gene. Trimming removed 3 bases at V and 5 bases at J, with 10 bases between. In DNA, the CDR3 is TGCGCCAGCAGCCAGGCTGACGGGTATGGCTACACCTTC. Translating it yields CASSQADGYGYTF.

The chain uses TRBV10-1 and TRBJ2-1; possibly TRBD2 for D (7 bases). The V and J ends lost 0 bases and 8 bases respectively, with 14 bases between them. The CDR3 has 15 amino acids. Germline loops: CDR1 WNHNN, CDR2 SYGVQD (reference sequence). The CDR3 here is CASSESRGAIDEQFF. CDR3 DNA sequence: TGCGCCAGCAGTGAGTCCCGGGGGGCAATAGATGAGCAGTTCTTC.

This chain connects TRBV7-9 to TRBJ2-4; possibly TRBD1 for D (7 bases). Trimming shortened V by 1 base and J by 6 bases, and 13 bases separated the two germline ends. CDR1 and CDR2 (germline): SEHNR, FQNEAQ (reference sequence). This CDR3 has 15 amino acids. The DNA for the CDR3 is TGTGCCAGCAGCTTAGAGGGGGCGCGGGGAAACATTCAGTACTTC. The encoded protein is CASSLEGARGNIQYF.

This clone was observed at least ten times. The CDR3 DNA reads TGTGCCAGTAGATCGGGGGACTGGAACACTGAAGCTTTCTTT. Its translation is CASRSGDWNTEAFF. This chain uses TRBV19 with TRBJ1-1; D possibly corresponds to TRBD1 (5 bases). V shed 6 bases and J shed 1 base, with 12 bases lying between them. Germline V gene lookup returns CDR1 LNHDA and CDR2 SQIVND (reference sequence). The CDR3 runs to 14 residues. The full variable domain, rest sourced from reference TRBV19 and TRBJ1-1, is DGGITQSPKYLFRKEGQNVTLSCEQNLNHDAMYWYRQDPGQGLRLIYYSQIVNDFQKGDIAEGYSVSREKKESFPLTVTSAQKNPTAFYLCASRSGDWNTEAFFGQGTRLTVV.

This CDR3 is CASSQLAYEQYF. The DNA of the CDR3 is TGTGCCAGCTCACAACTAGCCTACGAGCAGTACTTC. The chain uses TRBV18 and TRBJ2-7; possible D gene TRBD2, 5 bases. Trimming removed 4 bases from V and 2 bases from J, with 6 bases in between. This CDR3 is 12 amino acids long. CDR1 is KGHSH, CDR2 LQKENI, per germline.

This clone was seen a single time. The chain has TRBV5-1 and TRBJ2-1; the match to TRBD2 covers 9 bases. With V trimmed by 5 bases and J by 6 bases, 6 bases remained unmatched. The CDR3 consists of 14 residues. Germline V gives CDR1 SGHRS, CDR2 YFSETQ. Here the CDR3 DNA reads TGCGCCAGCAGTCTTGGCGGGGGGGTCAATGAGCAGTTCTTC. Translation gives CASSLGGGVNEQFF.

The CDR3 DNA reads as TGCGCCAGCAGACAGGCCCCTAGCACAGATACGCAGTATTTT. This codes for CASRQAPSTDTQYF. The rearrangement uses TRBV5-1 and TRBJ2-3; D may be TRBD1 (5 bases). V was clipped by 5 bases and J by 0 bases, with 10 bases between them. This CDR3 contains 14 residues. Germline CDR1 and CDR2: SGHRS and YFSETQ.

V usage is TRBV27 and J usage is TRBJ2-7; 9 nucleotides match TRBD2. The CDR3 consists of 14 residues. Germline V gene lookup returns CDR1 MNHEY and CDR2 SMNVEV (reference sequence). Trimming took 5 bases from V and 1 from J; bases not matched to a gene: 3. CDR3 DNA: TGTGCCAGCAGTCTGACTAGCGGTTCCTACGAGCAGTACTTC. Translation: CASSLTSGSYEQYF.

The rearrangement links TRBV3-1 (or the pseudogene TRBV3-2) to TRBJ2-5, with unresolved D. V lost 0 bases and J lost 2, with 10 bases in between. From germline, CDR1 is LGHDT and CDR2 YNNKEL (reference sequence). There are 15 residues in the CDR3. This CDR3 is CASSQEGPGQETQYF. As DNA, the CDR3 is TGTGCCAGCAGCCAAGAGGGTCCCGGGCAAGAGACCCAGTACTTC.

V gene TRBV7-2 combines with J gene TRBJ2-2; tentative D call: TRBD1 (5 bases). The CDR3 consists of 16 residues. V was trimmed by 2 bases and J by 0 bases, leaving 10 bases between them. CDR1 is SGHTA, CDR2 FQGNSA, per germline. CDR3 in DNA: TGTGCCAGCAGCTTACAGGGTGGATCGAACACCGGGGAGCTGTTTTTT. It codes for CASSLQGGSNTGELFF.

The J gene is TRBJ2-5, the V gene TRBV23-1; D unclear. TRBV23-1 has ORF status, its function being uncertain. The CDR3 sequence is 12 residues long. With 0 bases removed from V and 4 bases from J, the gap between germline ends came to 3 bases. The CDR3 sequence: CASSQSAETQYF. DNA for the CDR3: TGCGCCAGCAGTCAATCGGCAGAGACCCAGTACTTC.

This chain uses TRBV7-9 with TRBJ2-5; 7 nucleotides align to TRBD1. CDR1 is SEHNR, CDR2 FQNEAQ, per germline (reference sequence). The CDR3 consists of 14 residues. With 1 base clipped from V and 2 bases from J, the junction kept 1 base outside the gene matches. CDR3 nucleotides: TGTGCCAGCAGCTTAGTGACAGGGCAAGAGACCCAGTACTTC. The encoded protein is CASSLVTGQETQYF.

This clone was recorded only once. The rearrangement joins TRBV10-3 to TRBJ2-3; D gene uncertain. This CDR3 is built from 13 residues. V dropped 10 bases and J dropped 0 bases, with 11 bases sitting between them. Germline V lookup: CDR1 ENHRY, CDR2 SYGVKD. CDR3 in DNA: TGTGCCACCGATGGCGGTAGCACAGATACGCAGTATTTT. Amino acids: CATDGGSTDTQYF.

The chain combines TRBV11-2 with TRBJ2-7; TRBD2 agrees at 7 bases. The length of the CDR3 is 15 residues. Germline CDR1 SGHAT, CDR2 FQNNGV. With V trimmed by 4 bases and J by 3 bases, 9 bases remained unmatched. The CDR3 spells CASSSSSGPNYEQYF. The CDR3 DNA reads TGTGCCAGCAGCTCCTCTAGCGGACCTAACTACGAGCAGTACTTC.

The chain links TRBV12-5 to TRBJ2-3; 8 nucleotides match TRBD2. The CDR3 runs 13 residues. CDR1 and CDR2 (germline): LGHNT, FRNRAP. Trimming cost V 7 bases and J 5 bases; bases outside gene matches: 5. CDR3 region: CASVIGGGDTQYF. In DNA form, the CDR3 reads TGTGCTAGTGTTATCGGGGGGGGAGATACGCAGTATTTT. Based on the CDR3 plus reference TRBV12-5 and TRBJ2-3, the full variable domain is DARVTQTPRHKVTEMGQEVTMRCQPILGHNTVFWYRQTMMQGLELLAYFRNRAPLDDSGMPKDRFSAEMPDATLATLKIQPSEPRDSAVYFCASVIGGGDTQYFGPGTRLTVL.

The J gene is TRBJ1-1, the V gene TRBV7-9; D perhaps matches TRBD1 (5 bases). The CDR3 spans 12 residues. Germline-derived CDR1 and CDR2 are SEHNR and FQNEAQ (reference sequence). The V end lost 8 bases, the J end lost 4 bases, and 11 bases lay between the germline ends. Written as DNA, the CDR3 is TGTGCCAGCGGCACGGGGGGCACTGAAGCTTTCTTT. Protein product: CASGTGGTEAFF.

The CDR3 coding sequence is TGTGCCTGGAGTGATAACAGGGCGGGAGCTTTCTTT. Its protein is CAWSDNRAGAFF. The chain joins TRBV30 to TRBJ1-1; D might be TRBD1 (6 bases). Trimming stripped 1 base from V and 10 bases from J, with 13 bases between. Looked up from germline, CDR1 is GTSNPN and CDR2 is SVGIG (reference sequence). The CDR3 totals 12 residues.